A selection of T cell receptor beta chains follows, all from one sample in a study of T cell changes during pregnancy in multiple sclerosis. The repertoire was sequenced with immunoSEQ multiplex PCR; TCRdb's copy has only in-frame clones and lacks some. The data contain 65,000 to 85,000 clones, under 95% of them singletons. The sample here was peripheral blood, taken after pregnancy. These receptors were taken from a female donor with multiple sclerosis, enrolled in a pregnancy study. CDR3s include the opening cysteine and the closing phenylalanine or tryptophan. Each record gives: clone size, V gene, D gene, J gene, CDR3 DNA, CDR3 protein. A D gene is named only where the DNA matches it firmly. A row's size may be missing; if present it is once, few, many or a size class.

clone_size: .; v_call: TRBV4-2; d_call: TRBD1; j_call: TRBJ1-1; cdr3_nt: TGTGCCAGCAGCCCTAAGACAGGGGGCACTGAAGCTTTCTTT; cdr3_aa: CASSPKTGGTEAFF
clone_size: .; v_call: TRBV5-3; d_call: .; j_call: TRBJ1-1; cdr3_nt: TGTGCCAGAAGCTTACCCGAACTCCTGAAGAACACTGAAGCTTTCTTT; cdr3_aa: CARSLPELLKNTEAFF
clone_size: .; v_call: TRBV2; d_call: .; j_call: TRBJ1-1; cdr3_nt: TGTGCCAGCAGTGAACATAACGGGGGAACTGAAGCTTTCTTT; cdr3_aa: CASSEHNGGTEAFF
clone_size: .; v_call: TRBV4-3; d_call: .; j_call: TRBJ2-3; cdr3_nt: TGCGCCAGCAGCCCGACGAGGGGGGGCCTAGATACGCAGTATTTT; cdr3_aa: CASSPTRGGLDTQYF
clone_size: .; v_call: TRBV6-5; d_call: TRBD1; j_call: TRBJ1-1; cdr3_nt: TGTGCCAGCAGTTACTCCTACAGGGGTGACACTGAAGCTTTCTTT; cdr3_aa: CASSYSYRGDTEAFF
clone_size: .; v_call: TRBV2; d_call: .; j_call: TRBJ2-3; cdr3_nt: TGTGCCAGCAGTTCCGGGGATACGCAGTATTTT; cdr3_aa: CASSSGDTQYF
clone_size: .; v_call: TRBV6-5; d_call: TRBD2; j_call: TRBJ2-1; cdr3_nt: TGTGCCAGCAGTTCTCTAGCGGGAGATTATTATGAGCAGTTCTTC; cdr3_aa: CASSSLAGDYYEQFF
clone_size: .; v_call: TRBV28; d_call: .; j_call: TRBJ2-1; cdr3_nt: TGTGCCAGCAGTTTGGCGGGTAAGACCTACAATGAGCAGTTCTTC; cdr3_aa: CASSLAGKTYNEQFF
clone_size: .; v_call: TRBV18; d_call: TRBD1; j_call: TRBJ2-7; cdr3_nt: TGTGCCAGCTCACCCAGCAGGGGGCCAGAAGAGCAGTACTTC; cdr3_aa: CASSPSRGPEEQYF
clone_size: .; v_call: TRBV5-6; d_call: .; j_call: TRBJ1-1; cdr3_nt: TGTGCCAGCAGCCGGGTTTTCACTGGAGCTAACACTGAAGCTTTCTTT; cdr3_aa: CASSRVFTGANTEAFF
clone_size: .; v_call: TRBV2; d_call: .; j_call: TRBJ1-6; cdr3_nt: TGTGCCAGCAGTGTTGGCAGTTCTTCACCCCTCCACTTT; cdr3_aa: CASSVGSSSPLHF
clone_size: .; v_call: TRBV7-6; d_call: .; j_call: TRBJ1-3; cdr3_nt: TGTGCCAGCACCCTAGGAGCCGACTCTGGAAACACCATATATTTT; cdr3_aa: CASTLGADSGNTIYF
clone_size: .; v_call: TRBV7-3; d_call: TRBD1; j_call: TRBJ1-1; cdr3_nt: TGTGCCAGCAGCTCCGGACAGGGTGCGGGTGACGCTGAAGCTTTCTTT; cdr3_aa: CASSSGQGAGDAEAFF
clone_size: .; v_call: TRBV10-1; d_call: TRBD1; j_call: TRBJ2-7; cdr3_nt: TGCGCCAGCAGTGACCACCGGGACAGTGGAGGCTACGAGCAGTACTTC; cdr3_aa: CASSDHRDSGGYEQYF
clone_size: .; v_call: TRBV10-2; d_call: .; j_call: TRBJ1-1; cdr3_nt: TGCGCCAGCAGTGGGCAGGGAGGTGCTGAAGCTTTCTTT; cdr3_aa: CASSGQGGAEAFF
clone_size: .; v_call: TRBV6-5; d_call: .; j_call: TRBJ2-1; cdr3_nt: TGTGCCAGCAGTTACATCAGGGATTACAATGAGCAGTTCTTC; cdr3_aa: CASSYIRDYNEQFF
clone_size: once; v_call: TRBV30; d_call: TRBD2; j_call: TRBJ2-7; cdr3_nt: TGTGCCTGGAGTTCCCTAGCGGGAGGCGAGCAGTACTTC; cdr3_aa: CAWSSLAGGEQYF
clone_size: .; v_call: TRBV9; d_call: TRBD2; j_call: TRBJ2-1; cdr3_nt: TGTGCCAGCAGCGTACCGGGACTAGCGAACTACAATGAGCAGTTCTTC; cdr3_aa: CASSVPGLANYNEQFF
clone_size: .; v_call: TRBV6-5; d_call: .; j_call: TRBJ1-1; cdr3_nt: TGTGCCAGCAGTTACGAGGTCGGAGTAAAAGCTTTCTTT; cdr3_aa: CASSYEVGVKAFF
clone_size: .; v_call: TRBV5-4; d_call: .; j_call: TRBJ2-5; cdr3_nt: TGTGCCAGCAGCTTGGCCGCGGTAGCACCTCAAGAGACCCAGTACTTC; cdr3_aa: CASSLAAVAPQETQYF
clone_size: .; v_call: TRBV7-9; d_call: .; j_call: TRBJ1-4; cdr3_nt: TGTGCCAGCAGCCTAACAGGGTTTACTAATGAAAAACTGTTTTTT; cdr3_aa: CASSLTGFTNEKLFF
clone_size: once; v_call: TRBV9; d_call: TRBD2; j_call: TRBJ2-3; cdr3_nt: TGTGCCAGCAGCGTAGGACTAGCGGAGAGCACAGATACGCAGTATTTT; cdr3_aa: CASSVGLAESTDTQYF
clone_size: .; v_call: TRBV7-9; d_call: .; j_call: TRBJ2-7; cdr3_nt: TGTGCCAGCAGCTTAGAAAACGGAGCCTACGAGCAGTACTTC; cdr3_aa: CASSLENGAYEQYF
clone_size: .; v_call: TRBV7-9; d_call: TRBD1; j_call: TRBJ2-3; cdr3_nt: TGTGCCAGCGGCTATCGGACAGGGGGGGCAGATACGCAGTATTTT; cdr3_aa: CASGYRTGGADTQYF
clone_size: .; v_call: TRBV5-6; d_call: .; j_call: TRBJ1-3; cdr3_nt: TGTGCCAGCAGCCCTCCGGGAGGGTTTAACTCTGGAAACACCATATATTTT; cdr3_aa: CASSPPGGFNSGNTIYF
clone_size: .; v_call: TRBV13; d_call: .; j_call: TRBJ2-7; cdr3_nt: TGTGCCAGCAGCCCAGGACAAGGTTACGAGCAGTACTTC; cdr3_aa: CASSPGQGYEQYF
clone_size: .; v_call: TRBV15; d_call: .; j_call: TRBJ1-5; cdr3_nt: TGTGCCACCAGCACCGGGAGGAATCAGCCCCAGCATTTT; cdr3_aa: CATSTGRNQPQHF
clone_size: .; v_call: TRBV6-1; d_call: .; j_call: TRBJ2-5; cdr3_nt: TGTGCCAGCAGTGAATCTCCGCTAGCGCCTCAAGAGACCCAGTACTTC; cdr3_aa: CASSESPLAPQETQYF
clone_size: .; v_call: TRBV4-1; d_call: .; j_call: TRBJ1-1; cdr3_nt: TGCGCCAGCAGCCAAGTCCTGTCCAGGGTTCCCACTGAAGCTTTCTTT; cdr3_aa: CASSQVLSRVPTEAFF
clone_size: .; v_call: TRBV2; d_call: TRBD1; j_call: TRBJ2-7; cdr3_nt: TGTGCCAGCAGTGATCCAGGGGGACCCTACGAGCAGTACTTC; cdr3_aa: CASSDPGGPYEQYF
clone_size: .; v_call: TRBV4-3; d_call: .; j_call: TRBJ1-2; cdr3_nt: TGCGCCAGCAGCCAAGAACTAGGTGCAGCTAACTATGGCTACACCTTC; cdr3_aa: CASSQELGAANYGYTF
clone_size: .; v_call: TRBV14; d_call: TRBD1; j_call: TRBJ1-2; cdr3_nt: TGTGCCAGCAGCCAAGGAGTCGGACAGGGGCGACCAAAATCCAACTATGGCTACACCTTC; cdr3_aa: CASSQGVGQGRPKSNYGYTF
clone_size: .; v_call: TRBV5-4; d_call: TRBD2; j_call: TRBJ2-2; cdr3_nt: TGTGCCAGCAGCCCAGGACTAGCGGGATCATACGCCGGGGAGCTGTTTTTT; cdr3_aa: CASSPGLAGSYAGELFF